Sequencing of this T cell receptor beta chain was carried out in a study of blood T cell repertoires in COVID-19. Across the whole study: Material from acute and convalescent COVID-19 was sourced from the United States, Italy and Spain. Sources were T cells, B-cell-depleted T cells, or PBMCs; the material itself was cDNA or gDNA.

Original processing notes: From reference gene primer amplification, estimates of nucleated cell counts were derived. Repertoires were generated with immunoSEQ multiplex PCR, while TCRdb's copy carries only in-frame clones and drops some. V and J calls and clone size are copied from that table; D and trimming were computed from the DNA. The repertoire consists of about 100,000 clones, with about 89% occurring once and the leading ten covering approximately 5.1%. This CDR3 region has 13 residues. Trimming took off 2 bases at V and 4 bases at J, with 6 bases between the two ends. Per germline, CDR1 LGHDT and CDR2 YNNKEL (reference sequence). This clone occurred a few times.

Sequencing input: peripheral blood. This chain connects TRBV3-1 (or the pseudogene TRBV3-2) to TRBJ1-5; no clear D gene. The sequence came from a human donor in a cohort sampled during active COVID-19. CDR3 amino acids: CASSQRANQPQHF. CDR3 sequence (DNA): TGTGCCAGCAGCCAACGAGCGAATCAGCCCCAGCATTTT.